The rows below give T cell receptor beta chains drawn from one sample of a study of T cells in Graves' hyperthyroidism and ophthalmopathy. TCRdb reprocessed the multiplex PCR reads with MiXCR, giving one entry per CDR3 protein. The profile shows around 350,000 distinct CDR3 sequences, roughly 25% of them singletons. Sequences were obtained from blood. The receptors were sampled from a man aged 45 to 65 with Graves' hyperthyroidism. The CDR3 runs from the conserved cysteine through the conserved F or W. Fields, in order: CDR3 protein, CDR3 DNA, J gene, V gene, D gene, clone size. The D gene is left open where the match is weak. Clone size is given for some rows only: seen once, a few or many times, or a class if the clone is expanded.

CDR3aa: CSARDGRGLDEQFF
CDR3nt: TGCAGTGCTAGGGACGGCAGGGGGCTGGATGAGCAGTTCTTC
j_gene: TRBJ2-1
v_gene: TRBV20-1
d_gene: TRBD1
abundance: many

CDR3aa: CASSYNPGAPRETQYF
CDR3nt: TGTGCCAGCAGTTACAATCCGGGGGCGCCGAGAGAGACCCAGTACTTC
j_gene: TRBJ2-5
v_gene: TRBV6-5
d_gene: .
abundance: many

CDR3aa: CASSLEFKNIQYF
CDR3nt: TGTGCCAGTAGCCTAGAATTCAAAAACATTCAGTACTTC
j_gene: TRBJ2-4
v_gene: TRBV19
d_gene: .
abundance: few

CDR3aa: CASSQPPRGTEAFF
CDR3nt: TGTGCCAGCAGTCAACCGCCGCGAGGCACTGAAGCTTTCTTT
j_gene: TRBJ1-1
v_gene: TRBV12-3/TRBV12-4
d_gene: .
abundance: many

CDR3aa: CASSLPPYEQYF
CDR3nt: TGTGCCAGCAGTCTCCCCCCCTACGAGCAGTACTTC
j_gene: TRBJ2-7
v_gene: TRBV28
d_gene: .
abundance: few

CDR3aa: CASTGGFVNTEAFF
CDR3nt: TGTGCCAGTACTGGCGGATTTGTGAACACTGAAGCTTTCTTT
j_gene: TRBJ1-1
v_gene: TRBV19
d_gene: .
abundance: few

CDR3aa: CASSPLHLEAYGYTF
CDR3nt: TGTGCCAGCAGCCCGCTCCACTTGGAAGCGTATGGCTACACCTTC
j_gene: TRBJ1-2
v_gene: TRBV3-1
d_gene: .
abundance: many

CDR3aa: CASSLAVTKNIQYF
CDR3nt: TGTGCCAGCAGCTTAGCGGTCACCAAAAACATTCAGTACTTC
j_gene: TRBJ2-4
v_gene: TRBV7-2
d_gene: .
abundance: .

CDR3aa: CASSGARPPYEQYF
CDR3nt: TGTGCCAGCAGCGGGGCCCGGCCGCCCTACGAGCAGTACTTC
j_gene: TRBJ2-7
v_gene: TRBV7-2
d_gene: .
abundance: few

CDR3aa: CSASGQLNTEAFF
CDR3nt: TGCAGCGCCTCGGGACAGTTGAACACTGAAGCTTTCTTT
j_gene: TRBJ1-1
v_gene: TRBV29-1
d_gene: TRBD1
abundance: few

CDR3aa: CASSSPLAGAGNEQFF
CDR3nt: TGTGCCAGCAGCTCCCCGCTAGCGGGAGCGGGGAATGAGCAGTTCTTC
j_gene: TRBJ2-1
v_gene: TRBV7-9
d_gene: TRBD2
abundance: .

CDR3aa: CASSEGTNQETQYF
CDR3nt: TGCGCCAGCAGCGAAGGGACTAACCAAGAGACCCAGTACTTC
j_gene: TRBJ2-5
v_gene: TRBV5-1
d_gene: TRBD2
abundance: .

CDR3aa: CSARANTEAFF
CDR3nt: TGCAGTGCTAGAGCGAACACTGAAGCTTTCTTT
j_gene: TRBJ1-1
v_gene: TRBV20-1
d_gene: .
abundance: many

CDR3aa: CASSAVTGGWETQYF
CDR3nt: TGTGCCAGCAGTGCGGTGACAGGGGGTTGGGAGACCCAGTACTTC
j_gene: TRBJ2-5
v_gene: TRBV2
d_gene: TRBD1
abundance: .

CDR3aa: CAWRNSNTEAFF
CDR3nt: TGTGCCTGGAGAAACAGTAACACTGAAGCTTTCTTT
j_gene: TRBJ1-1
v_gene: TRBV30
d_gene: .
abundance: few

CDR3aa: CASSFRIAGGKNEQFF
CDR3nt: TGTGCCAGCAGCTTCAGAATAGCGGGAGGGAAGAATGAGCAGTTCTTC
j_gene: TRBJ2-1
v_gene: TRBV11-2
d_gene: TRBD2
abundance: many

CDR3aa: CASSSAGSTDTQYF
CDR3nt: TGTGCCAGCAGTTCGGCGGGAAGCACAGATACGCAGTATTTT
j_gene: TRBJ2-3
v_gene: TRBV6-2/TRBV6-3
d_gene: .
abundance: many

CDR3aa: CASSDRVLSYNEQFF
CDR3nt: TGCGCCAGCAGTGATCGAGTCCTCTCCTACAATGAGCAGTTCTTC
j_gene: TRBJ2-1
v_gene: TRBV3-1
d_gene: .
abundance: few

CDR3aa: CASSLVGRGLSSYNEQFF
CDR3nt: TGTGCCAGCAGCTTAGTAGGCAGGGGGCTGAGCTCCTACAATGAGCAGTTCTTC
j_gene: TRBJ2-1
v_gene: TRBV11-2
d_gene: TRBD1
abundance: few

CDR3aa: CSAQLGETQYF
CDR3nt: TGCAGTGCTCAACTAGGGGAGACCCAGTACTTC
j_gene: TRBJ2-5
v_gene: TRBV20-1
d_gene: .
abundance: many

CDR3aa: CASGQDKVVNEQFF
CDR3nt: TGTGCCAGCGGCCAAGATAAGGTGGTCAATGAGCAGTTCTTC
j_gene: TRBJ2-1
v_gene: TRBV4-2
d_gene: .
abundance: .

CDR3aa: CASRAGTGAGYGYTF
CDR3nt: TGTGCCAGCAGGGCCGGGACAGGAGCAGGCTATGGCTACACCTTC
j_gene: TRBJ1-2
v_gene: TRBV6-1
d_gene: TRBD1
abundance: few

CDR3aa: CASSGQLSYEQYF
CDR3nt: TGTGCCAGCAGCGGACAGTTATCCTACGAGCAGTACTTC
j_gene: TRBJ2-7
v_gene: TRBV5-4
d_gene: .
abundance: .

CDR3aa: CASSLQRSSYNEQFF
CDR3nt: TGTGCCAGCAGTTTACAGCGGTCCTCCTACAATGAGCAGTTCTTC
j_gene: TRBJ2-1
v_gene: TRBV12-3/TRBV12-4
d_gene: .
abundance: many

CDR3aa: CASSAGQSLQETQYF
CDR3nt: TGTGCCAGCAGCGCGGGACAATCCTTACAAGAGACCCAGTACTTC
j_gene: TRBJ2-5
v_gene: TRBV11-2
d_gene: .
abundance: .

CDR3aa: CASSLGQRGTGELFF
CDR3nt: TGCGCCAGCAGCTTGGGGCAGCGCGGGACCGGGGAGCTGTTTTTT
j_gene: TRBJ2-2
v_gene: TRBV5-1
d_gene: .
abundance: few

CDR3aa: CASSETGMGTQYF
CDR3nt: TGTGCCAGCAGTGAGACAGGGATGGGGACGCAGTATTTT
j_gene: TRBJ2-3
v_gene: TRBV6-4
d_gene: TRBD1
abundance: .

CDR3aa: CASSHMPTESGTQYF
CDR3nt: TGTGCCAGCAGCCACATGCCGACGGAGTCGGGGACCCAGTACTTC
j_gene: TRBJ2-5
v_gene: TRBV7-2
d_gene: .
abundance: once

CDR3aa: CASIASGGQETQYF
CDR3nt: TGTGCCAGCATCGCGAGCGGGGGGCAAGAGACCCAGTACTTC
j_gene: TRBJ2-5
v_gene: TRBV7-9
d_gene: TRBD2
abundance: few

CDR3aa: CASSMGLAGGRETQYF
CDR3nt: TGCGCCAGCAGCATGGGACTAGCGGGAGGCCGGGAGACCCAGTACTTC
j_gene: TRBJ2-5
v_gene: TRBV5-1
d_gene: TRBD2
abundance: few

CDR3aa: CASSFLGQSGNTIYF
CDR3nt: TGTGCCAGCAGTTTCTTGGGACAGTCTGGAAACACCATATATTTT
j_gene: TRBJ1-3
v_gene: TRBV12-3/TRBV12-4
d_gene: TRBD1
abundance: .

CDR3aa: CASSQGIISPQLRGTEAFF
CDR3nt: TGCGCCAGCAGCCAAGGAATAATCAGTCCTCAATTAAGGGGCACTGAAGCTTTCTTT
j_gene: TRBJ1-1
v_gene: TRBV4-1
d_gene: .
abundance: .

CDR3aa: CASSKTSRGRGDEQFF
CDR3nt: TGTGCCAGCAGCAAGACTAGCAGGGGACGGGGCGATGAGCAGTTCTTC
j_gene: TRBJ2-1
v_gene: TRBV11-2
d_gene: .
abundance: many

CDR3aa: CASSFGGGNTGELFF
CDR3nt: TGTGCCAGCAGCTTTGGGGGGGGGAACACCGGGGAGCTGTTTTTT
j_gene: TRBJ2-2
v_gene: TRBV5-5
d_gene: TRBD2
abundance: .

CDR3aa: CSARGAGGSPDTQYF
CDR3nt: TGCAGCGCCCGGGGGGCGGGAGGCAGCCCAGATACGCAGTATTTT
j_gene: TRBJ2-3
v_gene: TRBV29-1
d_gene: TRBD2
abundance: .

CDR3aa: CASTLRLNTEAFF
CDR3nt: TGTGCCAGCACTTTACGGTTGAACACTGAAGCTTTCTTT
j_gene: TRBJ1-1
v_gene: TRBV12-3/TRBV12-4
d_gene: .
abundance: many

CDR3aa: CASSRGALAKNIQYF
CDR3nt: TGTGCCAGCAGTCGGGGGGCACTAGCCAAAAACATTCAGTACTTC
j_gene: TRBJ2-4
v_gene: TRBV12-3/TRBV12-4
d_gene: .
abundance: few

CDR3aa: CASSPSEGGNEQFF
CDR3nt: TGTGCCAGCAGCCCATCCGAGGGCGGTAATGAGCAGTTCTTC
j_gene: TRBJ2-1
v_gene: TRBV12-3/TRBV12-4
d_gene: .
abundance: many

CDR3aa: CASSLSGITGETQYF
CDR3nt: TGCGCCAGCAGCCTCAGCGGGATCACGGGCGAGACCCAGTACTTC
j_gene: TRBJ2-5
v_gene: TRBV4-1
d_gene: TRBD2
abundance: .

CDR3aa: CASLRGGYYEQYF
CDR3nt: TGTGCCAGCCTTCGGGGCGGATACTACGAGCAGTACTTC
j_gene: TRBJ2-7
v_gene: TRBV2
d_gene: .
abundance: many

CDR3aa: CASRGTGGPNQPQHF
CDR3nt: TGTGCCAGCAGGGGGACAGGGGGCCCAAATCAGCCCCAGCATTTT
j_gene: TRBJ1-5
v_gene: TRBV6-1
d_gene: TRBD1
abundance: .

CDR3aa: CASIPDRVNSNQPQHF
CDR3nt: TGTGCCAGCATCCCGGACAGAGTAAATAGCAATCAGCCCCAGCATTTT
j_gene: TRBJ1-5
v_gene: TRBV6-1
d_gene: .
abundance: few

CDR3aa: CASKKQGEYEQYF
CDR3nt: TGTGCCAGCAAGAAACAGGGGGAGTACGAGCAGTACTTC
j_gene: TRBJ2-7
v_gene: TRBV12-3/TRBV12-4
d_gene: TRBD1
abundance: .

CDR3aa: CSAGRDAPYEQYF
CDR3nt: TGCAGTGCTGGAAGGGACGCACCCTACGAGCAGTACTTC
j_gene: TRBJ2-7
v_gene: TRBV20-1
d_gene: .
abundance: few

CDR3aa: CASRPEGGQETQYF
CDR3nt: TGTGCCAGCAGACCCGAAGGGGGCCAGGAGACCCAGTACTTC
j_gene: TRBJ2-5
v_gene: TRBV3-1
d_gene: TRBD1
abundance: few

CDR3aa: CSAELRAGYTF
CDR3nt: TGCAGTGCCGAACTGAGGGCGGGCTACACCTTC
j_gene: TRBJ1-2
v_gene: TRBV20-1
d_gene: .
abundance: .

CDR3aa: CASSQERNEQFF
CDR3nt: TGTGCCAGCAGCCAAGAGAGGAATGAGCAGTTCTTC
j_gene: TRBJ2-1
v_gene: TRBV3-1
d_gene: .
abundance: .

CDR3aa: CASSPWTSGRGSYEQYF
CDR3nt: TGTGCCAGCAGCCCCTGGACTAGCGGGAGGGGTTCCTACGAGCAGTACTTC
j_gene: TRBJ2-7
v_gene: TRBV6-1
d_gene: TRBD2
abundance: .

CDR3aa: CASSFLTGGPGGYTF
CDR3nt: TGTGCCAGCAGCTTTTTGACAGGGGGCCCAGGTGGCTACACCTTC
j_gene: TRBJ1-2
v_gene: TRBV11-2
d_gene: TRBD1
abundance: .

CDR3aa: CASSWDRGRRNTEAFF
CDR3nt: TGTGCCAGCAGTTGGGACAGGGGGCGACGGAACACTGAAGCTTTCTTT
j_gene: TRBJ1-1
v_gene: TRBV2
d_gene: TRBD1
abundance: few

CDR3aa: CASSFEASAQETQYF
CDR3nt: TGTGCCAGCAGCTTCGAGGCTAGCGCCCAAGAGACCCAGTACTTC
j_gene: TRBJ2-5
v_gene: TRBV11-2
d_gene: .
abundance: many

CDR3aa: CALQKLTGELFF
CDR3nt: TGTGCCTTACAAAAGCTCACCGGGGAGCTGTTTTTT
j_gene: TRBJ2-2
v_gene: TRBV30
d_gene: .
abundance: .